The 10 T cell receptor beta chains presented below share a single source sample, sequenced in a study of vaccination effects on CD4 cells after COVID-19. No antigens are known for them. Using immunoSEQ multiplex PCR, the repertoire was profiled, and TCRdb retains in-frame clones only, with some absent. The sample yields 55,000 to 80,000 clones, 75% to 90% seen once. CD4+ T cells specific for antigen were expanded with viral peptide pools by the ViraFEST assay before sequencing. A 10-day culture period preceded the isolation of CD4+ T cells. In the vaccine recipients, nucleocapsid antibodies were negative and there was no prior SARS-CoV-2 infection. The source was CD4+ T cells from PBMCs cultured with SARS-CoV-2 spike peptides, collected before COVID-19 vaccination. Every receptor here comes from a human donor who received a COVID-19 vaccine.

This CDR3 reads CASSYGGQETQYF. The DNA of the CDR3 is TGTGCCAGCAGTTACGGGGGACAAGAGACCCAGTACTTC. V is TRBV6-6 and J is TRBJ2-5; D possibly matches TRBD1 or TRBD2 (5 bases each). The germline gives CDR1 MNHNY, CDR2 SVGAGI (reference sequence). The CDR3 length is 13 residues. Trimming took off 2 bases at V and 2 bases at J, with 6 bases between the two ends.

This clone was seen more than once but under ten times. The chain carries TRBV2 and TRBJ2-2, with 11 bases matching TRBD2. Germline CDR1 is SNHLY and CDR2 is FYNNEI. V lost 2 bases to trimming and J lost 2 bases; unmatched junction nucleotides: 4. The CDR3 has 17 amino acids. As DNA, the CDR3 is TGTGCCAGCAGTGAACTAGCGGGGGGCCCTAACACCGGGGAGCTGTTTTTT. It translates to CASSELAGGPNTGELFF.

The J gene is TRBJ2-3, the V gene TRBV7-2; no firm D call. CDR3 size: 15 residues. V was cut by 2 bases and J by 5 bases, with 14 bases left in between. Germline values: CDR1 SGHTA, CDR2 FQGNSA. CDR3 sequence reads: CASSLFAVSRDTQYF. As DNA, the CDR3 is TGTGCCAGCAGCTTATTCGCTGTTTCAAGAGATACGCAGTATTTT.

The rearrangement uses TRBV7-2 and TRBJ2-5, with D uncertain. This CDR3 is 14 amino acids long. Germline V gene data show CDR1 as SGHTA and CDR2 as FQGNSA. V was cut by 5 bases and J by 5 bases, with 15 bases left in between. CDR3 loop: CASSPPGPRETQYF. CDR3 DNA sequence: TGTGCCAGCAGCCCCCCCGGCCCCAGGGAGACCCAGTACTTC. The whole variable domain, remainder taken from reference TRBV7-2 and TRBJ2-5, is GAGVSQSPSNKVTEKGKDVELRCDPISGHTALYWYRQSLGQGLEFLIYFQGNSAPDKSGLPSDRFSAERTGGSVSTLTIQRTQQEDSAVYLCASSPPGPRETQYFGPGTRLLVL.

This chain connects TRBV5-5 to TRBJ2-1; 11 bases are shared with TRBD2. The trim removed 0 bases at V and 9 bases at J, leaving 2 bases unmatched. CDR3 size: 14 residues. In germline, CDR1 is SGHKS, CDR2 YYEKEE (reference sequence). This CDR3 is CASSLDLAGGEQFF. CDR3 sequence (DNA): TGTGCCAGCAGCTTGGATCTAGCGGGGGGTGAGCAGTTCTTC.

This sequence joins TRBV18 and TRBJ2-3; D is uncertain. The V and J ends lost 4 bases and 4 bases respectively, with 15 bases between them. The germline gives CDR1 KGHSH, CDR2 LQKENI. This CDR3 is 15 amino acids long. The CDR3 loop is CASSRSIEESDTQYF. As DNA, the CDR3 is TGTGCCAGCTCACGATCTATAGAGGAATCAGATACGCAGTATTTT. Full variable domain (remainder filled in from reference TRBV18 and TRBJ2-3): NAGVMQNPRHLVRRRGQEARLRCSPMKGHSHVYWYRQLPEEGLKFMVYLQKENIIDESGMPKERFSAEFPKEGPSILRIQQVVRGDSAAYFCASSRSIEESDTQYFGPGTRLTVL.

The chain carries TRBV7-2 and TRBJ2-3, with D unresolved. The CDR3 sequence is 15 residues long. Trimming left V 2 bases short and J 0 bases short, with 9 bases between. The germline V gene has CDR1 SGHTA and CDR2 FQGNSA. The CDR3 here is CASSLRVGSTDTQYF. The CDR3 nucleotides read TGTGCCAGCAGCTTACGGGTGGGCAGCACAGATACGCAGTATTTT.

V and J are TRBV5-1 and TRBJ1-4; D possibly corresponds to TRBD1 (6 bases). Germline values: CDR1 SGHRS, CDR2 YFSETQ. The CDR3 totals 14 residues. The V gene lost 6 bases and the J gene lost 4 bases, with 13 bases spanning the gap. DNA of the CDR3: TGCGCCAGCACCCCGGACAGCTTTAATGAAAAACTGTTTTTT. Protein product: CASTPDSFNEKLFF. The whole variable domain, filled in from reference TRBV5-1 and TRBJ1-4, reads KAGVTQTPRYLIKTRGQQVTLSCSPISGHRSVSWYQQTPGQGLQFLFEYFSETQRNKGNFPGRFSGRQFSNSRSEMNVSTLELGDSALYLCASTPDSFNEKLFFGSGTQLSVL.

For the CDR3, the DNA is TGTGCCAGCAGTTACGAGTTGGGGACCCAGTACTTC. Translated: CASSYELGTQYF. The chain recombines TRBV6-6 with TRBJ2-5; D call uncertain. The CDR3 length is 12 residues. V lost 2 bases and J lost 7, with 8 bases in between. The germline V gene has CDR1 MNHNY and CDR2 SVGAGI (reference sequence).

The gene calls are TRBV18 and TRBJ1-6; D possibly corresponds to TRBD1 (5 bases). This CDR3 region has 15 residues. Trimming took 6 bases from V and 0 from J, leaving 9 bases between them. Germline CDR1 reads KGHSH; CDR2 reads LQKENI. Here the CDR3 DNA reads TGTGCCAGCTCTCCTGACAGCTCCTATAATTCACCCCTCCACTTT. Its protein product is CASSPDSSYNSPLHF.